The 29 T cell receptor beta chains below come from one sample, sequenced in a study of blood T cells in healthy people across ages (dated by TCRdb to between 2015 and 2016). Library preparation was by 5' RACE. Instrument used: Illumina HiSeq 2500. A second about 7 to 11 cycle PCR used a sample-barcoded 5' primer and a J-beta primer mix. TCRdb's own reprocessing of the public reads used fastp at Q25 and MiXCR and kept productive beta chains. Here each entry gathers all rows of one CDR3 protein and keeps the most common genes and DNA. For this sample the table gives over 1.5 million distinct CDR3 sequences, of which 40% to 55% were detected only once. The ten largest clones represent around 2.1% of the sample. Specimen: blood. The receptor source for this set is a woman aged 35 to 49 in good health.

The chain couples TRBV4-3 to TRBJ2-1; 9 nucleotides line up with TRBD2. Germline CDR1 reads LGHNA; CDR2 reads YSLEER. The junction had 7 bases not matched to a gene; V was cut back by 0 bases and J by 4 bases. The CDR3 loop spans 17 amino acids. CDR3 bases: TGCGCCAGCAGCCAAGATTTAGGACTAGCGCTATACAATGAGCAGTTCTTC. It yields the protein CASSQDLGLALYNEQFF.

This clonotype occurred a few times. This chain joins TRBV7-2 and TRBJ2-4; 8 positions match TRBD2. The CDR3 covers 15 residues. From germline, CDR1 is SGHTA and CDR2 FQGNSA. Losses at the gene ends were 6 bases for V and 13 bases for J; bases not matched to a gene: 17. CDR3 coding DNA: TGTGCCAGCAGTCCTAGCGGGCGCGGGGGGCCTAAGCAGTACTTC. It codes for CASSPSGRGGPKQYF. The full variable domain, in which reference TRBV7-2 and TRBJ2-4 provide the parts outside the CDR3, is GAGVSQSPSNKVTEKGKDVELRCDPISGHTALYWYRQSLGQGLEFLIYFQGNSAPDKSGLPSDRFSAERTGGSVSTLTIQRTQQEDSAVYLCASSPSGRGGPKQYFGAGTRLSVL.

Here the CDR3 reads CSAYGTSGSLSTDTQYF. DNA of the CDR3: TGCAGTGCTTACGGGACTAGCGGGAGCCTAAGCACAGATACGCAGTATTTT. The chain recombines TRBV20-1 with TRBJ2-3, with 14 positions matching TRBD2. The CDR3 totals 17 residues. Germline trimming cut 5 bases from V and 0 bases from J; bases unmatched to any gene: 7. Per germline, CDR1 DFQATT and CDR2 SNEGSKA (reference sequence).

This clonotype occurred a few times. This chain connects TRBV5-1 to TRBJ1-5; D gene ambiguous. This CDR3 comprises 15 residues. Germline V gene sequence: CDR1 SGHRS, CDR2 YFSETQ. V lost 4 bases, J lost 2 bases, and 13 bases lay in between. Here the CDR3 DNA reads TGCGCCAGCAGCAGCGACCCAATGGGCAATCAGCCCCAGCATTTT. It yields the protein CASSSDPMGNQPQHF.

The chain has TRBV29-1 and TRBJ1-2; D gene ambiguous. CDR3 length: 12 residues. Germline CDR1 SQVTM, CDR2 ANQGSEA. The V gene lost 3 bases and the J gene lost 6 bases, with 11 bases spanning the gap. The CDR3 here is CSVEIQRDGYTF. The CDR3 region has the DNA TGCAGCGTTGAGATCCAGAGGGATGGCTACACCTTC.

The chain uses TRBV6-1 and TRBJ2-4, with 8 positions matching TRBD1. The J call is in doubt because the DNA end fits TRBJ2-7 better. The CDR3 covers 15 residues. CDR1 and CDR2 (germline): MNHNS, SASEGT. The CDR3 loop reads CASNVRQGLAYEQYF. The CDR3 nucleotides read TGTGCCAGCAACGTCCGACAGGGGTTAGCGTACGAGCAGTACTTC.

The chain uses TRBV6-2 or TRBV6-3 and TRBJ2-4, with D perhaps matching TRBD1 or TRBD2 (5 bases each). With the DNA end fitting TRBJ2-5 better, the J assignment may be wrong. The CDR3 is 14 residues long. The germline gives CDR1 MNHEY, CDR2 SVGEGT. This CDR3 reads CASSYAGSIETQYF. CDR3 coding DNA: TGTGCCAGCAGTTATGCAGGGAGTATAGAGACCCAGTACTTC.

V gene TRBV5-1 combines with J gene TRBJ2-1; tentatively, D is TRBD1 or TRBD2 (5 bases each). The CDR3 runs 19 residues. V was clipped by 5 bases and J by 0 bases, with 24 bases between them. Per the germline V gene, CDR1 is SGHRS and CDR2 is YFSETQ. The CDR3 sequence: CASSIPGADDYSSYNEQFF. The CDR3 nucleotides are TGCGCCAGCAGTATACCCGGGGCCGATGATTATAGCTCCTACAATGAGCAGTTCTTC.

The chain is built from TRBV12-3 or TRBV12-4 and TRBJ2-3; D unclear. V was trimmed by 6 bases and J by 4 bases, leaving 11 bases between them. This CDR3 region has 13 residues. The DNA of the CDR3 is TGTGCCAGCAGAAAGCCAGCGTCAGATACGCAGTATTTT. Protein sequence: CASRKPASDTQYF.

Comment on this clonotype: With a much larger clone just one base away, this may be a read error. The V and J genes are TRBV7-9 and TRBJ2-3; D is uncertain. The CDR3 extends over 11 amino acids. Germline V gene data show CDR1 as SEHNR and CDR2 as FQNEAQ (reference sequence). The germline V and J ends were trimmed by 2 bases and 14 bases, with 11 bases remaining between them. CDR3 residues: CASSLQGSAYF. The CDR3 DNA reads as TGTGCCAGCAGCTTACAAGGCTCGGCGTATTTT.

The genes are TRBV6-6 and TRBJ2-5, with D possibly being TRBD1 or TRBD2 (5 bases each). Germline CDR1 reads MNHNY; CDR2 reads SVGAGI (reference sequence). The germline V and J ends were trimmed by 2 bases and 3 bases, with 13 bases remaining between them. The CDR3 contains 15 residues. CDR3 sequence reads: CASSYPRGAEETQYF. The DNA of the CDR3 is TGTGCCAGCAGTTACCCGCGAGGGGCAGAAGAGACCCAGTACTTC.

The chain has TRBV7-9 and TRBJ1-1; D ambiguous. In germline, CDR1 is SEHNR, CDR2 FQNEAQ (reference sequence). V was shortened by 5 bases and J by 0 bases, with 10 bases between the two germline ends. The CDR3 is made up of 14 amino acids. CDR3 amino acids: CASSKDPMNTEAFF. CDR3 coding DNA: TGTGCCAGCAGCAAGGACCCCATGAACACTGAAGCTTTCTTT.

This sequence joins TRBV6-1 and TRBJ2-5, with 8 bases aligning to TRBD1. The V gene's germline CDR1 is MNHNS and CDR2 SASEGT. This CDR3 spans 16 amino acids. The V gene end was trimmed by 5 bases and the J gene end by 0 bases; junction bases not matched to a gene: 8. CDR3: CASSKGQGSNQETQYF. CDR3 bases: TGTGCCAGCAGTAAAGGACAGGGATCTAACCAAGAGACCCAGTACTTC.

The chain couples TRBV4-1 to TRBJ1-1; TRBD1 agrees at 10 bases. Germline V CDR1 and CDR2: MGHRA, YSYEKL. V gave up 4 bases and J gave up 4 bases; unmatched junction bases: 12. The CDR3 length is 17 residues. CDR3 region: CASSPGQGPKGSTEAFF. For the CDR3, the DNA is TGCGCCAGCAGCCCGGGACAGGGGCCTAAAGGATCCACTGAAGCTTTCTTT.

The CDR3 nucleotides read TGTGCCAGCAGCCTCACCAGGGGGGGTTACACTGAAGCTTTCTTT. Its translation: CASSLTRGGYTEAFF. This sequence joins TRBV7-2 and TRBJ1-1; 7 bases align to TRBD1. The germline gives CDR1 SGHTA, CDR2 FQGNSA. V lost 5 bases, J lost 3 bases, and 9 bases stayed unmatched. This CDR3 region has 15 residues. The variable domain in full, completed from reference TRBV7-2 and TRBJ1-1, reads GAGVSQSPSNKVTEKGKDVELRCDPISGHTALYWYRQSLGQGLEFLIYFQGNSAPDKSGLPSDRFSAERTGGSVSTLTIQRTQQEDSAVYLCASSLTRGGYTEAFFGQGTRLTVV.

The table lists this clonotype with a few counts. This chain links TRBV6-1 with TRBJ2-6, with unresolved D. V gave up 2 bases and J gave up 0 bases, with 11 bases separating them. The germline V gene encodes CDR1 MNHNS and CDR2 SASEGT. This CDR3 has 17 amino acids. The CDR3 sequence is CASSESIVLSGANVLTF. The CDR3 DNA follows: TGTGCCAGCAGTGAAAGCATAGTGCTCTCTGGGGCCAACGTCCTGACTTTC.

This chain connects TRBV10-3 to TRBJ1-2, with 7 nucleotides matching TRBD1. The CDR3 has 19 residues. The ends lost 3 bases at V and 4 bases at J; junction bases unmatched: 20. Germline V CDR1 and CDR2: ENHRY, SYGVKD. Written as DNA, the CDR3 is TGTGCCATCAGTGAAAATCAAAAGCGGCGGGACAGCATATTCTATGGCTACACCTTC. It translates to CAISENQKRRDSIFYGYTF.

This clonotype occurred once. The chain carries TRBV11-2 and TRBJ2-7, with a tentative D call TRBD2 (7 bases). Trimming removed 4 bases at V and 4 bases at J, with 20 bases between. Per the germline V gene, CDR1 is SGHAT and CDR2 is FQNNGV. This CDR3 has 16 residues. The CDR3 DNA reads TGTGCCAGCAGCTGTCCCAGGGAGGGGGGCGGGTACGAGCAGTACTTC. This gives the protein CASSCPREGGGYEQYF.

The CDR3 region has the DNA TGTGCCACCAGCAGAGAACGGGACGGCTCCTACGAGCAGTACTTC. This encodes CATSRERDGSYEQYF. The gene calls are TRBV15 and TRBJ2-7, with D perhaps given as TRBD1 or TRBD2 (5 bases each). The germline V and J ends were trimmed by 0 bases and 0 bases, with 9 bases remaining between them. The CDR3 is 15 residues long. Germline loops: CDR1 LNHNV, CDR2 YYDKDF (reference sequence).

The gene calls are TRBV5-6 and TRBJ2-1; 7 positions agree with TRBD1. Germline V gives CDR1 SGHDT, CDR2 YYEEEE. The junction had 7 bases not matched to a gene; V was cut back by 4 bases and J by 6 bases. This CDR3 spans 14 amino acids. The CDR3 loop is CASSIGTDVNEQFF. The CDR3 coding sequence is TGTGCCAGCAGCATAGGGACAGACGTCAATGAGCAGTTCTTC.

This clonotype appeared a few times. The V and J genes are TRBV7-2 and TRBJ2-4; D is possibly TRBD1 (5 bases). Judging by the DNA end, TRBJ2-7 fits better; the J call may be wrong. Germline V gene lookup returns CDR1 SGHTA and CDR2 FQGNSA. CDR3 length equals 12 residues. CDR3 bases: TGTGCCAGCGGACAAACATGGGGCGAGCAGTACTTC. This sequence encodes CASGQTWGEQYF.

In this sample, this clonotype turned up a few times. The V gene is TRBV27, the J gene TRBJ2-7, with D possibly being TRBD1 or TRBD2 (5 bases each). The CDR3 is 13 amino acids. Germline values: CDR1 MNHEY, CDR2 SMNVEV (reference sequence). Trimming removed 10 bases from V and 1 base from J, with 14 bases in between. The CDR3 DNA sequence: TGTGCCACCGGGGCCCTCGGTTCCTACGAGCAGTACTTC. Its protein is CATGALGSYEQYF.

In this sample, this clonotype turned up a few times. The chain combines TRBV7-2 with TRBJ1-2; tentatively, D is TRBD1 (5 bases). The CDR3 totals 16 residues. CDR1 is SGHTA and CDR2 is FQGNSA in the germline V gene. Trimming removed 5 bases from V and 2 bases from J, with 18 bases in between. CDR3 region: CASSPGSGQANYGYTF. Written as DNA, the CDR3 is TGTGCCAGCAGCCCAGGGTCGGGGCAGGCGAACTATGGCTACACCTTC.

The CDR3 DNA reads as TGTGCCAGTAGTCAAAAGCGGGGGGTCTACAATGAGCAGTACTTC. Translating gives CASSQKRGVYNEQYF. V and J are TRBV19 and TRBJ2-1; 9 bases map to TRBD2. Judging by the DNA end, TRBJ2-7 fits better; the J call may be wrong. The CDR3 sequence is 15 residues long. Germline CDR1 LNHDA, CDR2 SQIVND (reference sequence).

This clonotype was seen more than once but under ten times. This chain connects TRBV13 to TRBJ2-1; tentative D call: TRBD1 (6 bases). The CDR3 runs 15 residues. The germline gives CDR1 PRHDT, CDR2 FYEKMQ (reference sequence). V dropped 6 bases and J dropped 7 bases, with 19 bases sitting between them. Here the CDR3 reads CASRPPVGGLNEQFF. The CDR3 coding sequence is TGTGCCAGCAGACCTCCGGTAGGGGGATTGAATGAGCAGTTCTTC.

This clonotype showed up just a few times. CDR3 sequence reads: CASSSNKAYEQYF. In DNA, the CDR3 is TGTGCCAGCAGTTCTAACAAAGCCTACGAGCAGTACTTC. The chain uses TRBV27 and TRBJ2-7, with unresolved D. In germline, CDR1 is MNHEY, CDR2 SMNVEV (reference sequence). There are 13 residues in the CDR3. The V and J ends lost 4 bases and 2 bases respectively, with 9 bases between them.

This clonotype was observed a handful of times. The V call is TRBV10-2, the J call TRBJ2-1, with TRBD1 matching 8 bases. CDR3 length equals 15 residues. Germline V gene lookup returns CDR1 WSHSY and CDR2 SAAADI. The J segment lost 8 bases and the V segment lost 4 bases, leaving 10 bases of the junction unmatched. CDR3: CASSAQGASGYEQFF. DNA for the CDR3: TGCGCCAGCAGTGCCCAGGGGGCGTCAGGTTATGAGCAGTTCTTC.

Notes on this clonotype: A clone one base away is much larger, so this may be a read error. The V call is TRBV2, the J call TRBJ1-5; no reliable D call. Germline CDR1 and CDR2: SNHLY and FYNNEI. The germline V and J ends were trimmed by 1 base and 5 bases, with 0 bases remaining between them. CDR3 length: 11 residues. CDR3 nucleotide sequence: TGTGCCAGCAGTGAAGATCAGCCCCAGCATTTT. This sequence encodes CASSEDQPQHF.

The rearrangement links TRBV5-5 to TRBJ1-5; maybe TRBD1 (6 bases). CDR1 is SGHKS, CDR2 YYEKEE, per germline (reference sequence). Trimming removed 4 bases at V and 5 bases at J, with 13 bases between. CDR3 length: 14 residues. DNA of the CDR3: TGTGCCAGCAGCCAGGGGTGGATAGATCAGCCCCAGCATTTT. Amino acid sequence: CASSQGWIDQPQHF. The full variable domain, in which reference TRBV5-5 and TRBJ1-5 provide the parts outside the CDR3, is DAGVTQSPTHLIKTRGQQVTLRCSPISGHKSVSWYQQVLGQGPQFIFQYYEKEERGRGNFPDRFSARQFPNYSSELNVNALLLGDSALYLCASSQGWIDQPQHFGDGTRLSIL.